The 6 T cell receptor beta chains listed next were all sequenced from one sample in a study of tumor-infiltrating lymphocytes in primary liver carcinoma. The investigators made TCR beta cDNA from roughly 0.55 ug total RNA, using a constant-region primer. Three nested multiplex PCR rounds of slightly modified ARM-PCR generated TCR beta libraries. Rounds one and two of PCR, each of 10 cycles, were primed with TRBV1-TRBV30 forward primers and a C-beta reverse primer. MiXCR, run by TCRdb on the multiplex PCR reads, gives a single entry per CDR3 protein. The table records about 180,000 distinct CDR3 sequences, 50% to 75% of them present only once. The blood RNA (from unsorted whole blood) was obtained, and germline DNA was also extracted. The source material was peripheral blood. These receptors originate from a man between 35 and 55 years old with primary liver carcinoma and hepatitis B virus infection.

As regards this clonotype: Here the CDR3 omits its conserved ending phenylalanine or tryptophan, so a read error is the likely source. J is TRBJ2-1 and V is TRBV6-5; D remains ambiguous. V gave up 5 bases and J gave up 8 bases, with 7 bases separating them. The CDR3 runs to 11 residues. Looked up from germline, CDR1 is MNHEY and CDR2 is SVGAGI. In DNA form, the CDR3 reads TGTGCCAGCAGTAATACGGATGAGCAGTTCCTC. This codes for CASSNTDEQFL.

For this clonotype: This likely comes from a read error, as the CDR3 has no conserved phenylalanine or tryptophan at its end. The genes are TRBV11-2 and TRBJ2-7; TRBD2 matches at 11 bases. The CDR3 is 14 amino acids. Germline V gene sequence: CDR1 SGHAT, CDR2 FQNNGV. CDR3 sequence (DNA): TGTGCCAACAGCTTGACTAGCGGGGCCCACGAGCAGTACCTC. Translated, it gives CANSLTSGAHEQYL.

By its share, this clonotype is medium-sized. This chain links TRBV11-2 with TRBJ2-5; D not resolved. CDR1 and CDR2 (germline): SGHAT, FQNNGV. Trimming cost V 0 bases and J 2 bases, with 7 bases left between them. This CDR3 has 14 amino acids. The DNA for the CDR3 is TGTGCCAGCAGCTTAGAGGTTCTTCAAGAGACCCAGTACTTC. It translates to CASSLEVLQETQYF.

This clonotype appeared a few times. The V and J genes are TRBV29-1 and TRBJ2-3; D tentatively fits TRBD1 or TRBD2 (5 bases each). V was clipped by 5 bases and J by 3 bases, with 12 bases between them. The V gene's germline CDR1 is SQVTM and CDR2 ANQGSEA. The CDR3 has 13 amino acids. The CDR3 DNA sequence: TGCAGCGTTCATGGGGGAGTGACAGATACGCAGTATTTT. Protein: CSVHGGVTDTQYF.

The chain links TRBV5-6 to TRBJ2-1; D not certain. This CDR3 is built from 11 residues. Trimming took off 4 bases at V and 8 bases at J, with 7 bases between the two ends. Germline CDR1 is SGHDT and CDR2 is YYEEEE. The CDR3 DNA sequence: TGTGCCAGCAGCCGCCTTTATGAGCAGTTCTTC. Residues: CASSRLYEQFF.

Points on this clonotype: Sequence at one end of the junction differs from germline and may be a read error. The J gene is TRBJ2-3, the V gene TRBV12-3 or TRBV12-4; 11 bases are shared with TRBD2. The CDR3 covers 14 residues. CDR3: CASGTSGSTDTRYF. In nucleotides, the CDR3 is TGTGCCAGCGGGACTAGCGGTAGCACAGATACGCGGTATTTT.